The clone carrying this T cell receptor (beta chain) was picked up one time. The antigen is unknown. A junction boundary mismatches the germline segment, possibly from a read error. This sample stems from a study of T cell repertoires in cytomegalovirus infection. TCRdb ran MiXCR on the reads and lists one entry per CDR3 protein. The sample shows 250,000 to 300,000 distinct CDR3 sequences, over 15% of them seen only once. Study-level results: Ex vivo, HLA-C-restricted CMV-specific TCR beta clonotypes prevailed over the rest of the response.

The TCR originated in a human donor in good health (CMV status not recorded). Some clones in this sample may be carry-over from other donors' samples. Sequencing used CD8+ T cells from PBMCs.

The CDR3 region is CSGDRLAGGKYQKTQYF. Written as DNA, the CDR3 is TGCAGTGGGGATCGACTAGCGGGGGGAAAGTACCAAAAGACCCAGTACTTC. The genes are TRBV20-1 and TRBJ2-5; 13 bases match TRBD2. CDR1 and CDR2 from the germline V gene are DFQATT and SNEGSKA (reference sequence). The CDR3 sequence is 17 residues long.